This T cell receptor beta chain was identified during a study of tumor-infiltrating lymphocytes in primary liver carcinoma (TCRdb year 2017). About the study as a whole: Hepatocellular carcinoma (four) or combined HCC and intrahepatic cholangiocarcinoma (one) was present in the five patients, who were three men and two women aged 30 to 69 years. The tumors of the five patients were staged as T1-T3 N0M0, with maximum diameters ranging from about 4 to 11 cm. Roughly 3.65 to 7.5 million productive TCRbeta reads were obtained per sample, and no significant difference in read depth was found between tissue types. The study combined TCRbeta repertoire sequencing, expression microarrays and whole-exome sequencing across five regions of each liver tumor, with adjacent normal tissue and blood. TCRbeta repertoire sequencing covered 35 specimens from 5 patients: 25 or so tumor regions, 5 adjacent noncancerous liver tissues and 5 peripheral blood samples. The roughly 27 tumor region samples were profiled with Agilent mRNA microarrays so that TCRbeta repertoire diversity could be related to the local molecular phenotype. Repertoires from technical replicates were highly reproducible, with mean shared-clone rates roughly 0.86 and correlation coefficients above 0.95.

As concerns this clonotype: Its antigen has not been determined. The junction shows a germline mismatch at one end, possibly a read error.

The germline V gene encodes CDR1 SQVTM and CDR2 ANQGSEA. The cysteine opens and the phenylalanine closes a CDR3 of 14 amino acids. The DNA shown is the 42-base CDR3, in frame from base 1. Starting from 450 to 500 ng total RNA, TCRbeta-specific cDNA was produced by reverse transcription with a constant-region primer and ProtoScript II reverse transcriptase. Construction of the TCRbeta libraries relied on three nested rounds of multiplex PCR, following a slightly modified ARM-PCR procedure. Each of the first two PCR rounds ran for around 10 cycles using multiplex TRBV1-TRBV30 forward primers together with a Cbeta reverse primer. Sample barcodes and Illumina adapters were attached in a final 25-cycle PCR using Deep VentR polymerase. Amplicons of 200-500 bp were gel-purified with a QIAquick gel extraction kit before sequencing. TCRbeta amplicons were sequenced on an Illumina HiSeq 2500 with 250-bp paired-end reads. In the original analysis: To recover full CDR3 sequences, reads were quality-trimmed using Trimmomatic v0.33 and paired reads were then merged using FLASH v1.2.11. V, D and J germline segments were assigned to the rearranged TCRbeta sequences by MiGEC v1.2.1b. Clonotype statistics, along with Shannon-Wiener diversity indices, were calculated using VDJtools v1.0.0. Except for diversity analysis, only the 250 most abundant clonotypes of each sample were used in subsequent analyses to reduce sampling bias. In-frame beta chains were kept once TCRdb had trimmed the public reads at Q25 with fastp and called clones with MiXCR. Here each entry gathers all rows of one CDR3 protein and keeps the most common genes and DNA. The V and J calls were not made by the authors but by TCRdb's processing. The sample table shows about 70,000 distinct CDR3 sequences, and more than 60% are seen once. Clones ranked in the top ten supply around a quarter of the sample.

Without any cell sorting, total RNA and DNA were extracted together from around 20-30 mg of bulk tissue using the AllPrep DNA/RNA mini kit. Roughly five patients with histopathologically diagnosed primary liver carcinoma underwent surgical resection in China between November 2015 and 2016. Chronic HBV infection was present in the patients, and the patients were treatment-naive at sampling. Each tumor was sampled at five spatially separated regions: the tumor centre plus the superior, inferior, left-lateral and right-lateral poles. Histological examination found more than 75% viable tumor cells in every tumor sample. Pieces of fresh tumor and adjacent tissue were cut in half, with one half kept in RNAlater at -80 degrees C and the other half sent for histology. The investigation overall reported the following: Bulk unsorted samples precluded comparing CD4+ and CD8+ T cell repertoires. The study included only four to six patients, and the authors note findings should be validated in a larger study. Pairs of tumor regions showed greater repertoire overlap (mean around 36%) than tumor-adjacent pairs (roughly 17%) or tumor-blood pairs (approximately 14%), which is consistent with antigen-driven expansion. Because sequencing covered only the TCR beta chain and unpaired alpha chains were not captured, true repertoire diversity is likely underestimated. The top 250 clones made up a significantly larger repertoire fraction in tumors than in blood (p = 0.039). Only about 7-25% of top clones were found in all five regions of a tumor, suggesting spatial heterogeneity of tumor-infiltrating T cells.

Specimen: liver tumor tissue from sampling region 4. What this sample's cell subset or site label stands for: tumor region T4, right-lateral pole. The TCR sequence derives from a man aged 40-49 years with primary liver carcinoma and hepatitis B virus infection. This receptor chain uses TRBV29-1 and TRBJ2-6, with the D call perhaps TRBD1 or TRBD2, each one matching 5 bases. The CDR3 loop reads CSVRRTSGANVPTF. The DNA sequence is TGCAGCGTGCGTAGGACTTCTGGGGCCAACGTCCCGACTTTC.